This TCR beta chain appears in the sequencing data of a study of sequential checkpoint blockade in melanoma. Background on the study: Randomization was 1:1 between first-line nivolumab→ipilimumab and ipilimumab→nivolumab.

Treatment given: randomized to nivolumab then ipilimumab (arm A) or the reverse (arm B). None of the patients previously received DNA-damaging chemotherapy. PBMC sorting kept live CD3+CD8+ cells without CD19 or CD56. Germline CDR1 and CDR2: MNHEY and SVGAGI. J lost 6 bases, V lost 6 bases, and 5 bases had no gene match. This CDR3 is 14 amino acids long. This clone has only a few counts. Sequencing was performed with immunoSEQ multiplex PCR; in TCRdb, only in-frame clones are kept and a portion is missing. The sample comprises 10,000 to 15,000 clones, about 56% of which are singletons, and approximately 22% rests with the top ten.

This TCR was recovered from a human donor with melanoma. The sample was CD8+ T cells sorted from blood (inferred from file names), taken from a patient given nivolumab and ipilimumab in sequence. J is TRBJ2-2 and V is TRBV6-5; TRBD2 agrees at 9 bases. The CDR3 loop reads CASRGAGGSGELFF. The CDR3 DNA sequence: TGTGCCAGCAGAGGAGCGGGGGGCTCCGGGGAGCTGTTTTTT.